The subject of this entry is one T cell receptor beta chain. There are 17 residues in the CDR3. CDR1 is SGHRS, CDR2 YFSETQ, per germline. Trimming at V came to 1 base and at J to 4 bases, leaving 11 bases not matched to a gene. The data were taken from a study of T cell responses to AZD1222 COVID-19 vaccine. Libraries were prepared by immunoSEQ multiplex PCR; TCRdb keeps only in-frame clonotypes and omits some of them. Seen here are roughly 91,000 clones, over 85% observed once, and the top ten hold 2.2%. The source of this sequence is an adult in good health. The rearrangement uses TRBV5-1 and TRBJ1-2, with 9 nucleotides matching TRBD1. The sequenced sample was peripheral blood, obtained on day 0 of AZD1222 vaccination. The DNA of the CDR3 is TGCGCCAGCAGCTTGAATCAGCGGACAGGGGAATCCTATGGCTACACCTTC. The encoded protein is CASSLNQRTGESYGYTF.